This T cell receptor (beta chain) derives from a study of T cell responses to AZD1222 COVID-19 vaccine. Sequencing used immunoSEQ multiplex PCR; TCRdb keeps in-frame clones, though not all of them. This sample has around 28,000 clones, with roughly 89% found just once. The study, taken as a whole, reports: In a largely white British group with more females than males, clonal diversity was possibly underestimated. Only a handful of AZD1222 recipients were seropositive at baseline. An increase in Spike-specific TCR breadth and depth was observed after two AZD1222 doses.

Notes on this clone: Antigen unknown.

This CDR3 is 13 amino acids long. V lost 3 bases to trimming and J lost 1 base, with 7 bases between them. Germline V gene sequence: CDR1 SGDLS, CDR2 YYNGEE. The chain joins TRBV9 to TRBJ1-1; perhaps TRBD1 as D (5 bases). The source is an adult in good health. The starting material was peripheral blood, obtained on day 0 of AZD1222 vaccination. The CDR3 nucleotides are TGTGCCAGCAGCGAGGGACCGAACACTGAAGCTTTCTTT. It is translated as CASSEGPNTEAFF. The whole variable domain, remainder taken from reference TRBV9 and TRBJ1-1, is DSGVTQTPKHLITATGQRVTLRCSPRSGDLSVYWYQQSLDQGLQFLIQYYNGEERAKGNILERFSAQQFPDLHSELNLSSLELGDSALYFCASSEGPNTEAFFGQGTRLTVV.